This T cell receptor (beta chain) originates from a study of T cell responses to AZD1222 COVID-19 vaccine. The CDR3 is 13 residues long. Trimming left V 3 bases short and J 0 bases short, with 7 bases between. CDR1 and CDR2 from the germline V gene are DFQATT and SNEGSKA (reference sequence). Study-wide findings and caveats: Repertoire collection took place solely once the T cell response had peaked. A rise in Spike-specific TCR breadth and depth followed two AZD1222 doses. Along spike, vaccine-associated CD4 TCRs were found throughout, with dominance at 160-218 and 743-854. Just a handful of AZD1222 recipients tested seropositive at baseline.

Note on this clone: Its cognate antigen is unknown.

The data were produced by immunoSEQ multiplex PCR, yet TCRdb's version contains in-frame clones alone and is incomplete. In the table there are 150,000 to 200,000 clones, around 94% of which are singletons. This specimen was peripheral blood, taken on day 0 of AZD1222 vaccination. The TCR originated in an adult in good health. V and J are TRBV20-1 and TRBJ2-3, with D maybe TRBD1 (5 bases). The CDR3 DNA follows: TGCAGTGCTAGTCAGGGTAGCACAGATACGCAGTATTTT. This gives the protein CSASQGSTDTQYF.